This is a list of T cell receptor beta chains from one sample in a study of STAT3 mutations in large granular lymphocyte leukemia. Method: immunoSEQ multiplex PCR; TCRdb's copy keeps in-frame clones and lacks some. Of under 9,500 clones listed, approximately 88% are singletons. Sequencing was performed on peripheral blood mononuclear cells. These receptors originate from an elderly man with T-cell large granular lymphocyte leukemia. Some clones in this sample may be carry-over from other donors' samples. Both conserved end residues are part of each CDR3. D genes are given only for firm matches. Expanded clones get a size class; other rows say once, few or many, or leave the size out.

V gene	CDR3 length	D gene	clone size	J gene	CDR3 protein	CDR3 DNA
TRBV30	11	NA	NA	TRBJ2-5	CAWAGQETQYF	TGTGCCTGGGCGGGGCAAGAGACCCAGTACTTC
TRBV4-1	20	NA	NA	TRBJ2-3	CASSQEGSSATSLRTDTQYF	TGCGCCAGCAGCCAAGAAGGTTCTAGCGCAACCTCGTTACGCACAGATACGCAGTATTTT
TRBV9	13	TRBD1	NA	TRBJ1-6	CASSRDRNSPLHF	TGTGCCAGCTCCAGGGACAGGAATTCACCCCTCCACTTT
TRBV27	15	NA	NA	TRBJ2-2	CASTQGSYPSGELFF	TGTGCCAGCACCCAGGGGTCATATCCTTCCGGGGAGCTGTTTTTT
TRBV19	14	NA	NA	TRBJ1-3	CASQLQASGNTIYF	TGTGCCAGCCAACTCCAGGCCTCTGGAAACACCATATATTTT
TRBV18	15	NA	NA	TRBJ2-3	CASTLVGAGTDTQYF	TGTGCCAGCACTTTAGTGGGAGCGGGCACAGATACGCAGTATTTT
TRBV7-9	12	NA	NA	TRBJ2-7	CASSLSNYEQYF	TGTGCCAGCAGCTTAAGCAACTACGAGCAGTACTTC
TRBV6-4	16	TRBD2	NA	TRBJ2-1	CASSPEGTSGYNEQFF	TGTGCCAGCAGCCCCGAGGGGACTAGCGGATACAATGAGCAGTTCTTC
TRBV5-1	16	TRBD2	few	TRBJ2-3	CASSLGASGSTDTQYF	TGCGCCAGCAGCTTGGGGGCTAGCGGTAGCACAGATACGCAGTATTTT
TRBV6-5	15	TRBD1	NA	TRBJ1-2	CASSRQGAVSYGYTF	TGTGCCAGCAGCCGACAGGGGGCTGTTAGCTATGGCTACACCTTC
TRBV6-1	14	TRBD2	NA	TRBJ2-1	CASKRERGWNEQFF	TGTGCCAGCAAGAGGGAGCGGGGTTGGAATGAGCAGTTCTTC
TRBV4-2	14	TRBD1	NA	TRBJ2-7	CATGRRDRAHEQYF	TGTGCCACCGGCCGACGGGACAGGGCCCACGAGCAGTACTTC
TRBV28	12	NA	NA	TRBJ1-4	CASSLLTEKLFF	TGTGCCAGCAGTTTATTAACCGAAAAACTGTTTTTT
TRBV6-5	16	NA	NA	TRBJ2-2	CASSNSGGTSTGELFF	TGTGCCAGCAGTAACTCAGGGGGGACGAGCACCGGGGAGCTGTTTTTT
TRBV5-5	13	NA	NA	TRBJ1-1	CASSSTWNTEAFF	TGTGCCAGCAGCTCAACCTGGAACACTGAAGCTTTCTTT
TRBV6-6	14	NA	once	TRBJ2-6	CASSYLAGANVLTF	TGTGCCAGCAGTTACTTGGCTGGGGCCAACGTCCTGACTTTC
TRBV30	11	NA	NA	TRBJ2-3	CAWSGADTQYF	TGTGCCTGGAGTGGGGCAGATACGCAGTATTTT
TRBV6-6	12	TRBD1	NA	TRBJ2-3	CASSPTGDTQYF	TGTGCCAGCAGCCCGACAGGGGATACGCAGTATTTT
TRBV5-1	12	NA	NA	TRBJ2-1	CASSLDYNEQFF	TGCGCCAGCAGCTTGGATTACAATGAGCAGTTCTTC
TRBV18	14	NA	NA	TRBJ1-1	CASSPPVRWTEAFF	TGTGCCAGCTCACCACCGGTTCGTTGGACTGAAGCTTTCTTT
TRBV4-1	16	NA	NA	TRBJ2-5	CASSRTPEGDWETQYF	TGCGCCAGCAGCCGAACGCCAGAGGGGGATTGGGAGACCCAGTACTTC
TRBV5-5	15	NA	NA	TRBJ1-5	CASSLGQVLGQPQHF	TGTGCCAGCAGCCTCGGTCAGGTTCTGGGCCAGCCCCAGCATTTT
TRBV4-2	13	NA	once	TRBJ2-5	CASSQGNQETQYF	TGTGCCAGCAGCCAGGGCAACCAAGAGACCCAGTACTTC
TRBV30	16	TRBD1	NA	TRBJ2-7	CAWSRPGTATLYEQYF	TGTGCCTGGAGTCGCCCCGGGACAGCCACGTTGTACGAGCAGTACTTC
TRBV18	17	TRBD1	NA	TRBJ2-7	CASSTKFGQGNVYEQYF	TGTGCCAGCTCGACAAAATTTGGACAGGGAAATGTTTACGAGCAGTACTTC
TRBV7-2	15	TRBD2	NA	TRBJ2-7	CASNPSGGASYEQYF	TGTGCCAGCAACCCTAGCGGGGGGGCAAGCTACGAGCAGTACTTC
TRBV7-3	19	TRBD2	NA	TRBJ2-6	CASSNGLAGGPSGANVLTF	TGTGCCAGCAGCAACGGACTAGCGGGGGGCCCTTCTGGGGCCAACGTCCTGACTTTC
TRBV6-5	13	NA	NA	TRBJ1-2	CASSYSQGLGYTF	TGTGCCAGCAGTTACTCGCAGGGCTTAGGCTACACCTTC
TRBV10-3	11	NA	NA	TRBJ1-1	CAITDSSVAFF	TGTGCCATCACAGACTCTTCGGTAGCTTTCTTT
TRBV5-4	16	TRBD1	NA	TRBJ1-1	CASSLGPGGDYTEAFF	TGTGCCAGCAGCTTGGGGCCAGGGGGCGACTACACTGAAGCTTTCTTT
TRBV18	14	NA	NA	TRBJ1-1	CASSPQGSNTEAFF	TGTGCCAGCTCACCACAGGGATCAAACACTGAAGCTTTCTTT
TRBV7-2	14	NA	NA	TRBJ2-7	CASSLDGRSYEQYF	TGTGCCAGCAGCCTGGACGGCCGCTCCTACGAGCAGTACTTC
TRBV5-1	14	NA	NA	TRBJ1-1	CASSLAGANTEAFF	TGCGCCAGCAGCTTGGCCGGGGCCAACACTGAAGCTTTCTTT
TRBV18	15	NA	NA	TRBJ2-4	CASSPPGKAKNIQYF	TGTGCCAGCTCACCACCGGGGAAAGCCAAAAACATTCAGTACTTC
TRBV27	13	NA	few	TRBJ2-1	CASSHGWDQEQFF	TGTGCCAGCAGTCACGGGTGGGATCAGGAGCAGTTCTTC
TRBV18	14	NA	NA	TRBJ2-2	CASSPNPLTGELFF	TGTGCCAGCTCACCGAACCCGCTCACCGGGGAGCTGTTTTTT
TRBV7-9	16	NA	NA	TRBJ1-1	CASSPGTPLRDTEAFF	TGTGCCAGCAGTCCCGGGACTCCTTTACGAGACACTGAAGCTTTCTTT
TRBV11-2	15	NA	NA	TRBJ2-5	CASSLELAARETQYF	TGTGCCAGCAGCTTAGAGCTCGCGGCGCGAGAGACCCAGTACTTC
TRBV5-6	14	NA	NA	TRBJ2-5	CASSIQGNEETQYF	TGTGCCAGCAGCATACAGGGTAACGAAGAGACCCAGTACTTC
TRBV7-3	15	TRBD2	NA	TRBJ2-2	CASSSGGENTGELFF	TGTGCCAGCAGCTCGGGAGGGGAGAACACCGGGGAGCTGTTTTTT
TRBV7-9	17	NA	few	TRBJ1-4	CASSPKRYSQTNEKLFF	TGTGCCAGCAGCCCTAAACGTTACAGCCAAACTAATGAAAAACTGTTTTTT
TRBV30	13	NA	few	TRBJ1-2	CAWSGDRRGGYTF	TGTGCCTGGTCGGGCGACAGGCGGGGAGGCTACACCTTC
TRBV6-5	13	TRBD1	NA	TRBJ2-7	CASSRQGVFEQYF	TGTGCCAGCAGCCGCCAGGGGGTCTTCGAGCAGTACTTC
TRBV5-1	13	NA	NA	TRBJ2-5	CASSLRVGETQYF	TGCGCCAGCAGCTTGCGAGTTGGAGAGACCCAGTACTTC
TRBV5-1	18	TRBD2	NA	TRBJ2-7	CASSSHLTSGVVAYEQYF	TGCGCCAGCAGCTCCCACCTCACTAGCGGGGTGGTCGCCTACGAGCAGTACTTC
TRBV18	14	TRBD1	NA	TRBJ2-1	CASSDRAPYNEQFF	TGTGCCAGCTCAGACAGGGCCCCGTACAATGAGCAGTTCTTC
TRBV30	14	NA	NA	TRBJ1-6	CAWDEQGNNSPLHF	TGTGCCTGGGATGAACAGGGAAATAATTCACCCCTCCACTTT